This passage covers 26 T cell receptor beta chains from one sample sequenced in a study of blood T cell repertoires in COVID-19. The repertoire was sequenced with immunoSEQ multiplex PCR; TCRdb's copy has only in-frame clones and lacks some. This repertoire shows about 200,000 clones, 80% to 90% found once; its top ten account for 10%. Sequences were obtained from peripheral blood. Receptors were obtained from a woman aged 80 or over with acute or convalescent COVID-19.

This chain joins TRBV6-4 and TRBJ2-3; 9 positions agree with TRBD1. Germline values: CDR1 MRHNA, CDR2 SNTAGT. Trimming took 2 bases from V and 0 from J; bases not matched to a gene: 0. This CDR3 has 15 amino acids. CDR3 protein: CASSDGTGSTDTQYF. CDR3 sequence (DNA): TGTGCCAGCAGTGACGGGACAGGGAGCACAGATACGCAGTATTTT.

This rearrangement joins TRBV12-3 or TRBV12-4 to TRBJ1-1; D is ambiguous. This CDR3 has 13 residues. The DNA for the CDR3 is TGTGCTATCGGTAAAGTAGTGAACACTGAAGCTTTCTTT. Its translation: CAIGKVVNTEAFF.

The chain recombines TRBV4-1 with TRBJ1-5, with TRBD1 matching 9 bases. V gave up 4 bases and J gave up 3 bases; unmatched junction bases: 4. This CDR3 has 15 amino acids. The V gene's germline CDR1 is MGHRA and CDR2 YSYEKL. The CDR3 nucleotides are TGCGCCAGCAGCCGAGGGACAGGGAACAATCAGCCCCAGCATTTT. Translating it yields CASSRGTGNNQPQHF.

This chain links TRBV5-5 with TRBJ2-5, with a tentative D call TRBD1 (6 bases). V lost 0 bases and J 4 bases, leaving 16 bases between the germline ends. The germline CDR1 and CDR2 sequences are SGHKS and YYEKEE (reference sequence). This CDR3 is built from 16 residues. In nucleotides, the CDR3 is TGTGCCAGCAGCTTGGTCCAGGGGAAGGGCGGAGAGACCCAGTACTTC. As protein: CASSLVQGKGGETQYF. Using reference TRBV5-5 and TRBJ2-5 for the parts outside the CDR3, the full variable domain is DAGVTQSPTHLIKTRGQQVTLRCSPISGHKSVSWYQQVLGQGPQFIFQYYEKEERGRGNFPDRFSARQFPNYSSELNVNALLLGDSALYLCASSLVQGKGGETQYFGPGTRLLVL.

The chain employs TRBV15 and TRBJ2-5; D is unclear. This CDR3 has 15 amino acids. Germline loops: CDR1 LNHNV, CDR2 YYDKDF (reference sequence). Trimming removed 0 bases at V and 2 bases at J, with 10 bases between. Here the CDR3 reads CATSRDSTPQETQYF. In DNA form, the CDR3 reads TGTGCCACCAGCAGAGATAGCACCCCACAAGAGACCCAGTACTTC.

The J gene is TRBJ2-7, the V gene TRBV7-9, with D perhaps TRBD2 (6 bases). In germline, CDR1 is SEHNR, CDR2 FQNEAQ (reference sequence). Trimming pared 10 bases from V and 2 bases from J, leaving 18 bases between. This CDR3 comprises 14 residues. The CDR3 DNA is TGTGCCACTAGCGTTCCGAACCAACCCTACGAGCAGTACTTC. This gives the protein CATSVPNQPYEQYF. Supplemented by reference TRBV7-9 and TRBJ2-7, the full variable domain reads DTGVSQNPRHKITKRGQNVTFRCDPISEHNRLYWYRQTLGQGPEFLTYFQNEAQLEKSRLLSDRFSAERPKGSFSTLEIQRTEQGDSAMYLCATSVPNQPYEQYFGPGTRLTVT.

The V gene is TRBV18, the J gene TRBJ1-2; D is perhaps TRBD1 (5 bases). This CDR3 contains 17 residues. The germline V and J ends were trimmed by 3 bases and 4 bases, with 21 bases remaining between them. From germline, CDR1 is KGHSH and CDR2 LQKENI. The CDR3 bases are TGTGCCAGCTCACCTGAGGCTACAGGCCCACCTTCCTATGGCTACACCTTC. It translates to CASSPEATGPPSYGYTF.

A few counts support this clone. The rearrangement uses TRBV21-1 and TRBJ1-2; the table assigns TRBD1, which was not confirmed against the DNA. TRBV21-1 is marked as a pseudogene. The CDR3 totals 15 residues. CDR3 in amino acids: CASSKVNRGVYGYTF. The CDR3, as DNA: TGTGCCAGCAGCAAAGTAAACAGGGGAGTCTATGGCTACACCTTC.

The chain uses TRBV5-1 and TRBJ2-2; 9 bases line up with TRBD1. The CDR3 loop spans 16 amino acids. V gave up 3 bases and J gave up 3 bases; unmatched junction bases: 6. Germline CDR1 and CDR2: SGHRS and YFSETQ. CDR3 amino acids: CASSSVDRGHTGELFF. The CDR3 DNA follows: TGCGCCAGCAGCTCGGTGGACAGGGGTCACACCGGGGAGCTGTTTTTT.

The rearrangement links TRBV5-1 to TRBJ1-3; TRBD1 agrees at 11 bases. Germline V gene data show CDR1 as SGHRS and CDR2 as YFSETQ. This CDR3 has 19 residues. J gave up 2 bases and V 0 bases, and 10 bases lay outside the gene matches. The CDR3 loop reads CASSLATVGQGAPGNTIYF. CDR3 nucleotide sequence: TGCGCCAGCAGCTTGGCGACCGTAGGACAGGGGGCGCCTGGAAACACCATATATTTT.

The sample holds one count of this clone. DNA of the CDR3: TGTGCCAGCAGTTCCCCGGGACTAGCGGGAGCGAGCTCCTACAATGAGCAGTTCTTC. Protein product: CASSSPGLAGASSYNEQFF. The chain combines TRBV27 with TRBJ2-1; the match to TRBD2 covers 14 bases. V lost 4 bases and J lost 0; bases outside the gene matches: 8. Per the germline V gene, CDR1 is MNHEY and CDR2 is SMNVEV (reference sequence). The CDR3 consists of 19 residues.

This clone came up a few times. The CDR3 spells CASSQDLLAANEKLFF. The CDR3 DNA follows: TGCGCCAGCAGCCAAGATCTTTTGGCCGCTAATGAAAAACTGTTTTTT. V is TRBV4-1 and J is TRBJ1-4, with D hard to call. This CDR3 is 16 amino acids long. Germline values: CDR1 MGHRA, CDR2 YSYEKL. V was clipped by 0 bases and J by 3 bases, with 11 bases between them.

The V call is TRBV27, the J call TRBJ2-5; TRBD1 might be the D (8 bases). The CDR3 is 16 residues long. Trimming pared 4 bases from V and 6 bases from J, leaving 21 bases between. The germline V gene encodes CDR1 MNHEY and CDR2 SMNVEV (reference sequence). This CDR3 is CASSSPTGDGGQTQYF. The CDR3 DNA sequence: TGTGCCAGCAGTTCCCCGACAGGGGACGGGGGGCAGACCCAGTACTTC.

CDR3 DNA: TGTGCCAGCAGCGTACAGGGCCAAGAGACCCAGTACTTC. Residues: CASSVQGQETQYF. V is TRBV9 and J is TRBJ2-5; possibly TRBD1 for D (5 bases). V lost 1 base to trimming and J lost 1 base, with 5 bases between them. The CDR3 has 13 amino acids. Germline CDR1 and CDR2: SGDLS and YYNGEE. The full variable domain, with the rest looked up from reference TRBV9 and TRBJ2-5, is DSGVTQTPKHLITATGQRVTLRCSPRSGDLSVYWYQQSLDQGLQFLIQYYNGEERAKGNILERFSAQQFPDLHSELNLSSLELGDSALYFCASSVQGQETQYFGPGTRLLVL.

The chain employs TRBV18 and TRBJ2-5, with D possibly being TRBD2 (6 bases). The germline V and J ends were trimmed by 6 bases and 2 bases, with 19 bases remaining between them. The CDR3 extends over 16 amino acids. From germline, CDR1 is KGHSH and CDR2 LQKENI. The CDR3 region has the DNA TGTGCCAGCTCCATCGTTGCGGGGTCCTTGCAAGAGACCCAGTACTTC. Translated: CASSIVAGSLQETQYF.

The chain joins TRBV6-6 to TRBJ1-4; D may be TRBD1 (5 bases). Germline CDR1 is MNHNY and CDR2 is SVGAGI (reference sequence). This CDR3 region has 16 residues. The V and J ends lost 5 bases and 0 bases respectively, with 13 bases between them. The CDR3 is CASSTGTETTNEKLFF. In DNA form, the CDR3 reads TGTGCCAGCAGTACCGGGACTGAGACAACTAATGAAAAACTGTTTTTT.

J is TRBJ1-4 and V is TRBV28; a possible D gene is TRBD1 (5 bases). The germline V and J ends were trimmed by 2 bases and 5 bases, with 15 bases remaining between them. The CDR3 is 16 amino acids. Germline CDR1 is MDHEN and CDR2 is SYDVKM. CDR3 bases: TGTGCCAGCAGTTTACCAGGGCGCGCTTTAAATGAAAAACTGTTTTTT. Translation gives CASSLPGRALNEKLFF.

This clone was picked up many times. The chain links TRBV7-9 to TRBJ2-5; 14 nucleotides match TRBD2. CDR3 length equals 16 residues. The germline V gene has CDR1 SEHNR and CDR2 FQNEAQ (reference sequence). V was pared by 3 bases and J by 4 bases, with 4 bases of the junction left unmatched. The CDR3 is CASSLGTSGSGETQYF. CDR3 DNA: TGTGCCAGCAGCTTGGGGACTAGCGGGAGTGGAGAGACCCAGTACTTC.

The CDR3 reads CASSLRGFKNIQYF. In nucleotides, the CDR3 is TGTGCCAGCAGCCTGCGGGGATTCAAAAACATTCAGTACTTC. This chain links TRBV16 with TRBJ2-4; weak D call: TRBD2 (6 bases). The CDR3 extends over 14 amino acids. Trimming took 4 bases from V and 3 from J, leaving 10 bases between them. From germline, CDR1 is KGHSY and CDR2 FQNENV.

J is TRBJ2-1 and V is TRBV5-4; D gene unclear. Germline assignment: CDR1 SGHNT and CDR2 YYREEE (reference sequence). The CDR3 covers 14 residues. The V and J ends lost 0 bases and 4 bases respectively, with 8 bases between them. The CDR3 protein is CASSLDVQYNEQFF. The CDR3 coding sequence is TGTGCCAGCAGCTTGGACGTCCAGTACAATGAGCAGTTCTTC.

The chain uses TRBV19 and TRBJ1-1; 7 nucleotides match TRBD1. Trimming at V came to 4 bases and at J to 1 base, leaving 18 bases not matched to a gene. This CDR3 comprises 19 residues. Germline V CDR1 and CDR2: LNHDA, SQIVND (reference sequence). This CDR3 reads CASSSLGFPTGSSNTEAFF. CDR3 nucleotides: TGTGCCAGTAGTAGTTTGGGTTTTCCGACAGGGAGCTCGAACACTGAAGCTTTCTTT.

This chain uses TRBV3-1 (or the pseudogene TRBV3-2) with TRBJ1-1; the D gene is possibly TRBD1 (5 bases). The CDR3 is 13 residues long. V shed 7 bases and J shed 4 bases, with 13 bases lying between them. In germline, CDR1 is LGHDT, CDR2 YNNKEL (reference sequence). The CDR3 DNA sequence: TGTGCCAGCACCAGGGAGGAGGGCACTGAAGCTTTCTTT. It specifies CASTREEGTEAFF.

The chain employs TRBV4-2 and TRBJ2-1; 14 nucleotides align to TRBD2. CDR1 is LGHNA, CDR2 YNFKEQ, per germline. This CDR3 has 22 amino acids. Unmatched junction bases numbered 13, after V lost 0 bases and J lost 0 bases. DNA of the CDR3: TGTGCCAGCAGCCAAGATCAGATAAAGGGACTAGCGGGGGTGAGCTCCTACAATGAGCAGTTCTTC. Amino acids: CASSQDQIKGLAGVSSYNEQFF.

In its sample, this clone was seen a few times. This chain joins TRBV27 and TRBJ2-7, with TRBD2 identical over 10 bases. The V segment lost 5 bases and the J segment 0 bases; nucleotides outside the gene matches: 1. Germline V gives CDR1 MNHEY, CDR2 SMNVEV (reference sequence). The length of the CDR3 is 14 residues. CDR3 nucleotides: TGTGCCAGCAGTCCTAGCGGGAGCTCCTACGAGCAGTACTTC. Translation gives CASSPSGSSYEQYF.

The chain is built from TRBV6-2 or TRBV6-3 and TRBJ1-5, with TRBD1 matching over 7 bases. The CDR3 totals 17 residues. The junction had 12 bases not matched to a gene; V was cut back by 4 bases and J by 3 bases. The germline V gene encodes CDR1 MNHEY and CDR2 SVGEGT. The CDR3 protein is CASSSTRSTGFNQPQHF. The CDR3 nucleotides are TGTGCCAGCAGTTCTACCCGATCGACAGGGTTCAATCAGCCCCAGCATTTT.

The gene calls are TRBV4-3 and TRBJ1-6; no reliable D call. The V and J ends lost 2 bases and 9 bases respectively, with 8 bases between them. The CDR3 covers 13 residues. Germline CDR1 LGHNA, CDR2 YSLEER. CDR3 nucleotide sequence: TGCGCCAGCAGCCAATCGGGGTCTTCACCCCTCCACTTT. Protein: CASSQSGSSPLHF.